The next 5 T cell receptor beta chains were all read from a single sample in a study of blood T cell repertoires in COVID-19. Sequencing was performed with immunoSEQ multiplex PCR; in TCRdb, only in-frame clones are kept and a portion is missing. In the table there are tens of thousands of clones, about 74% of which are singletons. The sample taken for sequencing was peripheral blood. The receptors come from a woman of 80 years or more with acute or convalescent COVID-19.

The genes are TRBV5-4 and TRBJ2-7; 14 nucleotides align to TRBD2. Unmatched junction bases numbered 10, after V lost 4 bases and J lost 7 bases. This CDR3 comprises 16 residues. CDR1 and CDR2 from the germline V gene are SGHNT and YYREEE (reference sequence). The CDR3 here is CASSAEGLAGAGEQYF. The CDR3, as DNA: TGTGCCAGCAGCGCCGAGGGACTAGCGGGAGCGGGGGAGCAGTACTTC.

J is TRBJ2-7 and V is TRBV28; D possibly corresponds to TRBD2 (6 bases). The CDR3 contains 13 residues. Germline-derived CDR1 and CDR2 are MDHEN and SYDVKM. V lost 5 bases and J 9 bases, leaving 17 bases between the germline ends. CDR3 residues: CASSIGRSMGQYF. The CDR3 region has the DNA TGTGCCAGCAGTATTGGGAGGTCTATGGGGCAGTACTTC. Based on the CDR3 plus reference TRBV28 and TRBJ2-7, the full variable domain is DVKVTQSSRYLVKRTGEKVFLECVQDMDHENMFWYRQDPGLGLRLIYFSYDVKMKEKGDIPEGYSVSREKKERFSLILESASTNQTSMYLCASSIGRSMGQYFGPGTRLTVT.

This clone was seen a few times. The chain links TRBV29-1 to TRBJ2-3; D might be TRBD1 (6 bases). Trimming left V 4 bases short and J 4 bases short, with 12 bases between. Germline CDR1 SQVTM, CDR2 ANQGSEA. The CDR3 loop spans 13 amino acids. The CDR3 bases are TGCAGCGTTGCCCAGGGGTGGGCAGATACGCAGTATTTT. Translation gives CSVAQGWADTQYF.

This clone was found many times. This sequence joins TRBV28 and TRBJ1-1; TRBD1 might be the D (5 bases). The CDR3 totals 11 residues. V lost 4 bases to trimming and J lost 10 bases, with 10 bases between them. Germline V gene lookup returns CDR1 MDHEN and CDR2 SYDVKM. In DNA, the CDR3 is TGTGCCAGCAGTTCCAGGGCCGCAGCTTTCTTT. Protein: CASSSRAAAFF.

This sequence joins TRBV7-8 and TRBJ1-3; TRBD1 aligns across 8 bases. The V and J ends lost 1 base and 4 bases, in that order; junction bases with no gene match: 6. Per germline, CDR1 SGHVS and CDR2 FQNEAQ. CDR3 size: 16 residues. The CDR3 region is CASSLGQGASGNTIYF. In nucleotides, the CDR3 is TGTGCCAGCAGCTTAGGGCAGGGGGCTTCAGGAAACACCATATATTTT.